Listed below are T cell receptor beta chains from one sample, sequenced in a study of a mutant IDH1 vaccine in newly diagnosed glioma. Using immunoSEQ multiplex PCR, the repertoire was profiled, and TCRdb retains in-frame clones only, with some absent. This table holds about 130,000 clones, over 75% found once. No antigen is known for these receptors. The source material was PBMCs, sampled from a glioma patient whose treatment included an IDH1 peptide vaccine. Receptors originate from a man aged 35 to 55 with glioma. The CDR3 runs from the conserved cysteine through the conserved F or W. D genes are given only for firm matches. The size field is filled for only some rows; it gives once, few, many or a size class.

TRBV4-2	TRBJ1-5	.	.	CASSQEGHRADQPQHF	TGTGCCAGCAGCCAAGAGGGGCACAGGGCGGATCAGCCCCAGCATTTT
TRBV5-4	TRBJ2-7	once	TRBD2	CASSVTSGEYEQYF	TGTGCCAGCAGCGTGACTAGCGGGGAATACGAGCAGTACTTC
TRBV5-6	TRBJ2-2	.	TRBD2	CASSPGPTGRTGELFF	TGTGCCAGCAGCCCGGGACCAACCGGGAGGACCGGGGAGCTGTTTTTT
TRBV5-1	TRBJ2-2	.	.	CASSARQGGAGELFF	TGCGCCAGCAGCGCGAGACAGGGAGGTGCCGGGGAGCTGTTTTTT
TRBV7-6	TRBJ2-3	.	.	CASSFTQGTDTQYF	TGTGCCAGCAGCTTCACACAGGGTACAGATACGCAGTATTTT
TRBV28	TRBJ1-1	.	.	CASSLGGKRGTEAFF	TGTGCCAGCAGTTTAGGGGGGAAACGGGGGACTGAAGCTTTCTTT
TRBV28	TRBJ1-5	.	TRBD1	CASSDRGNQPQHF	TGTGCCAGCAGCGACAGGGGCAATCAGCCCCAGCATTTT
TRBV6-6	TRBJ2-5	.	TRBD1	CASRNHRGLLQETQYF	TGTGCCAGCAGGAACCACAGGGGGTTGCTCCAAGAGACCCAGTACTTC
TRBV30	TRBJ1-6	.	.	CAWSVGSYNSPLHF	TGTGCCTGGAGTGTCGGCAGCTATAATTCACCCCTCCACTTT
TRBV15	TRBJ1-5	.	.	CATSRGWGADNQPQHF	TGTGCCACCAGCAGAGGCTGGGGGGCAGATAATCAGCCCCAGCATTTT
TRBV27	TRBJ1-5	.	.	CASSSPGQGIGQPQHF	TGTGCCAGCAGCTCCCCCGGGCAGGGAATAGGTCAGCCCCAGCATTTT
TRBV19	TRBJ2-7	medium-sized	TRBD2	CASSKRTSGGLNEQYF	TGTGCCAGTAGTAAACGGACTAGCGGGGGTTTGAACGAGCAGTACTTC
TRBV29-1	TRBJ2-7	.	TRBD1	CSVEDRQGARGSYEQYF	TGCAGCGTTGAAGATCGTCAGGGGGCGAGGGGTTCCTACGAGCAGTACTTC
TRBV5-6	TRBJ2-7	.	.	CASNVGLEFYEQYF	TGTGCCAGTAATGTTGGGCTCGAATTCTACGAGCAGTACTTC
TRBV18	TRBJ2-7	.	.	CASSPSDTSYEQYF	TGTGCCAGCTCACCCTCGGACACTTCCTACGAGCAGTACTTC
TRBV4-3	TRBJ2-1	.	TRBD1	CASSQDRGQVDNEQFF	TGCGCCAGCAGCCAAGATAGAGGACAGGTGGACAATGAGCAGTTCTTC
TRBV10-3	TRBJ2-2	.	.	CAISEQGNTGELFF	TGTGCCATCAGTGAACAGGGGAACACCGGGGAGCTGTTTTTT
TRBV5-8	TRBJ1-1	.	.	CASSLAINWGMNTEAFF	TGTGCCAGCAGCTTGGCTATAAACTGGGGCATGAACACTGAAGCTTTCTTT
TRBV19	TRBJ1-5	.	TRBD1	CASSIDRIWAGGGQPQHF	TGTGCCAGTAGTATAGATCGAATCTGGGCAGGGGGTGGTCAGCCCCAGCATTTT
TRBV5-8	TRBJ2-1	few	TRBD2	CASSSRTSGGGEQFF	TGTGCCAGCAGCTCGCGGACTAGCGGGGGTGGTGAGCAGTTCTTC
TRBV15	TRBJ2-4	.	.	CATSPVRAKNIQYF	TGTGCCACCAGCCCTGTCCGCGCCAAAAACATTCAGTACTTC
TRBV9	TRBJ2-6	.	TRBD1	CASSPRTGAPHSGANVLTF	TGTGCCAGCAGCCCCCGGACAGGGGCTCCACACTCTGGGGCCAACGTCCTGACTTTC
TRBV7-8	TRBJ1-5	.	.	CASSLGRGRDQPQHF	TGTGCCAGCAGCTTAGGAAGGGGCAGGGATCAGCCCCAGCATTTT
TRBV6-5	TRBJ1-1	.	.	CASSYTMTGNTEAFF	TGTGCCAGCAGTTACACAATGACAGGGAACACTGAAGCTTTCTTT
TRBV2	TRBJ2-3	.	.	CASSDGRYTDTQYF	TGTGCCAGCAGTGACGGCAGGTACACAGATACGCAGTATTTT
TRBV7-2	TRBJ2-1	.	.	CASSLATGALYNEQFF	TGTGCCAGCAGCTTAGCTACCGGAGCCCTTTACAATGAGCAGTTCTTC
TRBV4-1	TRBJ1-2	.	.	CASSQEWTNYGYTF	TGCGCCAGCAGCCAAGAATGGACAAACTATGGCTACACCTTC
TRBV27	TRBJ1-3	.	.	CASSGDGPGNTIYF	TGTGCCAGCAGTGGAGATGGCCCCGGAAACACCATATATTTT
TRBV2	TRBJ2-1	.	TRBD2	CASLQALAGNYNEQFF	TGTGCCAGCCTCCAAGCGTTAGCGGGGAACTACAATGAGCAGTTCTTC
TRBV5-1	TRBJ2-3	.	TRBD1	CASSLTLTGSGTDTQYF	TGCGCCAGCAGCTTGACCTTGACAGGGTCAGGGACAGATACGCAGTATTTT
TRBV19	TRBJ1-1	once	.	CASSIIAGPRAFF	TGTGCCAGTAGTATAATCGCGGGACCGAGGGCTTTCTTT
TRBV9	TRBJ2-3	.	TRBD2	CASSTQLAGGTDTQYF	TGTGCCAGCAGCACACAGCTAGCGGGGGGTACAGATACGCAGTATTTT
TRBV6-1	TRBJ1-5	few	TRBD1	CATWDRVNQPQHF	TGTGCCACCTGGGACAGGGTCAATCAGCCCCAGCATTTT
TRBV4-3	TRBJ2-7	once	TRBD2	CASSQEASGTVYEQYF	TGCGCCAGCAGCCAAGAGGCTAGCGGGACTGTCTACGAGCAGTACTTC
TRBV15	TRBJ2-3	.	.	CATSRDQIVPDTQYF	TGTGCCACCAGCAGAGATCAAATCGTCCCAGATACGCAGTATTTT
TRBV5-1	TRBJ2-3	few	TRBD2	CASSSLAGGTDTQYF	TGCGCCAGCAGCTCTCTAGCGGGAGGCACAGATACGCAGTATTTT
TRBV11-2	TRBJ2-7	.	.	CASSPYMGYEQYF	TGTGCCAGCAGCCCGTACATGGGGTACGAGCAGTACTTC
TRBV4-1	TRBJ2-1	few	TRBD1	CASSQAPTGAANEQFF	TGCGCCAGCAGCCAAGCGCCGACAGGGGCGGCAAATGAGCAGTTCTTC
TRBV4-3	TRBJ2-2	.	.	CASSQGHLNTGELFF	TGCGCCAGCAGCCAAGGGCATTTGAACACCGGGGAGCTGTTTTTT
TRBV9	TRBJ2-7	.	TRBD1	CASSVGETGLYEQYF	TGTGCCAGCAGCGTAGGCGAGACAGGGCTCTACGAGCAGTACTTC
TRBV4-2	TRBJ2-7	.	.	CASSQEGSGGGMYEQYF	TGTGCCAGCAGCCAAGAAGGCTCAGGGGGGGGTATGTACGAGCAGTACTTC
TRBV7-2	TRBJ2-1	.	TRBD2	CASESGRSSNEQFF	TGTGCCAGCGAGAGCGGGAGGTCGTCTAATGAGCAGTTCTTC
TRBV4-1	TRBJ2-4	few	TRBD1	CASSTPGQGAKAAKNIQYF	TGCGCCAGCAGCACCCCGGGACAGGGGGCCAAGGCGGCCAAAAACATTCAGTACTTC
TRBV6-5	TRBJ2-2	once	.	CASTRDTGELFF	TGTGCCAGCACGAGGGACACCGGGGAGCTGTTTTTT
TRBV7-2	TRBJ2-3	.	TRBD2	CASSLARRGGTLGTDTQYF	TGTGCCAGCAGCTTAGCTAGGCGGGGGGGCACCCTAGGCACAGATACGCAGTATTTT
TRBV9	TRBJ2-5	.	.	CASSRDQETQYF	TGTGCCAGCAGTCGGGACCAAGAGACCCAGTACTTC
TRBV5-4	TRBJ2-3	.	TRBD2	CASSYGTSGVLSTDTQYF	TGTGCCAGCAGCTACGGGACTAGCGGGGTACTAAGCACAGATACGCAGTATTTT
TRBV7-6	TRBJ1-1	few	TRBD1	CASSLGTGRIGNTEAFF	TGTGCCAGCAGCTTAGGGACAGGGAGGATCGGGAACACTGAAGCTTTCTTT
TRBV19	TRBJ2-7	.	.	CASSARGSSHYEQYF	TGTGCCAGTAGTGCCAGGGGTTCCTCTCACTACGAGCAGTACTTC
TRBV7-9	TRBJ1-3	once	.	CASSLLKTGGNTIYF	TGTGCCAGCAGCTTACTTAAAACAGGTGGAAACACCATATATTTT
TRBV27	TRBJ2-3	once	.	CASSPPGRDTQYF	TGTGCCAGCAGTCCCCCTGGGCGAGATACGCAGTATTTT
TRBV27	TRBJ1-4	.	TRBD1	CASSLPRGQDNEKLFF	TGTGCCAGCAGTTTGCCCCGGGGACAGGATAATGAAAAACTGTTTTTT
TRBV15	TRBJ2-5	.	TRBD1	CATSRSTGTGEETQYF	TGTGCCACCAGCAGAAGCACCGGGACAGGGGAAGAGACCCAGTACTTC
TRBV27	TRBJ1-5	.	.	CASSLDSNQPQHF	TGTGCCAGCAGTTTAGATAGCAATCAGCCCCAGCATTTT
TRBV27	TRBJ1-5	.	.	CASQKRTSLSYSNQPQHF	TGTGCCAGCCAAAAAAGGACTTCGCTTAGTTATAGCAATCAGCCCCAGCATTTT
TRBV19	TRBJ1-2	.	.	CASSGLTAYGYTF	TGTGCCAGTAGTGGACTGACCGCCTATGGCTACACCTTC
TRBV29-1	TRBJ2-7	.	TRBD1	CSVEGGDSSYEQYF	TGCAGCGTTGAAGGAGGGGACAGCTCCTACGAGCAGTACTTC
TRBV27	TRBJ1-1	.	.	CASTSLEMNTEAFF	TGTGCCAGCACCTCTTTAGAGATGAACACTGAAGCTTTCTTT
TRBV19	TRBJ1-5	.	TRBD1	CASSIKRGPNQPQHF	TGTGCCAGTAGTATTAAGAGGGGGCCAAATCAGCCCCAGCATTTT
TRBV27	TRBJ1-5	.	TRBD1	CASSLWGTGGRSSNQPQHF	TGTGCCAGCAGTTTATGGGGGACAGGGGGCCGGAGTAGCAATCAGCCCCAGCATTTT